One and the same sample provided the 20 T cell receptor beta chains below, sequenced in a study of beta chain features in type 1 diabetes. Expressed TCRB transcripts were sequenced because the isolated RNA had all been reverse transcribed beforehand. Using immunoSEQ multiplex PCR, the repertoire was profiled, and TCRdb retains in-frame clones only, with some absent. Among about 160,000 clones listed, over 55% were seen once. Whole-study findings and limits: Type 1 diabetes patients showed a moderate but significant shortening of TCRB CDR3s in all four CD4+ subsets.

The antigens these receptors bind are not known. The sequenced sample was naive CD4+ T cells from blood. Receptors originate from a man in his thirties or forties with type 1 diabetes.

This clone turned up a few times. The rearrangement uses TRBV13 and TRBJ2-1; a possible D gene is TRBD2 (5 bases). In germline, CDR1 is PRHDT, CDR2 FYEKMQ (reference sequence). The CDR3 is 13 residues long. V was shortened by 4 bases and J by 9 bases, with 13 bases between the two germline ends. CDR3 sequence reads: CASSSDLAAEQFF. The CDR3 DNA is TGTGCCAGCAGCTCCGATCTAGCCGCTGAGCAGTTCTTC.

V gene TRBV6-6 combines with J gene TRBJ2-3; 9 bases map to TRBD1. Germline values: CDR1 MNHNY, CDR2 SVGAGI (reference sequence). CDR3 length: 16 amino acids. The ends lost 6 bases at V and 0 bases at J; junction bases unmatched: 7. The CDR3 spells CASSIGQGKSTDTQYF. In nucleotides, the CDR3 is TGTGCCAGCAGCATCGGACAGGGGAAGAGCACAGATACGCAGTATTTT.

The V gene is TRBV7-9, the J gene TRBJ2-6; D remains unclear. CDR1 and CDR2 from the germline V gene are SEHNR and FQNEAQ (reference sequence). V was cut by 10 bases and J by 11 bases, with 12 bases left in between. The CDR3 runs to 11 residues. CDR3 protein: CATPGVHVLTF. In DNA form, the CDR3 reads TGTGCCACCCCTGGAGTCCACGTCCTGACTTTC.

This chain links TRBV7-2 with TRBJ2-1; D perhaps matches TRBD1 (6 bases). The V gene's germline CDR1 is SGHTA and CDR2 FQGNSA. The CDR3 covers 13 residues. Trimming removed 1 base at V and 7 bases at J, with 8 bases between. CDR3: CASSLDRENEQFF. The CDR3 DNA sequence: TGTGCCAGCAGCTTAGACAGGGAAAATGAGCAGTTCTTC.

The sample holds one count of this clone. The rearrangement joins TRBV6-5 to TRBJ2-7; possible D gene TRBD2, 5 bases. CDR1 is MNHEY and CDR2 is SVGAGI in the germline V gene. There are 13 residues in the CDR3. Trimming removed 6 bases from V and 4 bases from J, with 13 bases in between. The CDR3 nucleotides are TGTGCCAGCAGCCTGGACTTGAATTACGAGCAGTACTTC. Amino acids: CASSLDLNYEQYF.

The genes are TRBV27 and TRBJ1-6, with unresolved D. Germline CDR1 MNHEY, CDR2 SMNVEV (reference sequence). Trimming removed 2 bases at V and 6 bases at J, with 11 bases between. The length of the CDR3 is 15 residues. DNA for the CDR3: TGTGCCAGCAGTTTAGGGCAGATTCTTAATTCACCCCTCCACTTT. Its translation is CASSLGQILNSPLHF.

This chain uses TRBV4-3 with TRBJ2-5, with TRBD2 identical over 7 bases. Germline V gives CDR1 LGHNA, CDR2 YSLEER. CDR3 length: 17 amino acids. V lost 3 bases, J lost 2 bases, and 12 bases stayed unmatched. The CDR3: CASSQAGGAGEQETQYF. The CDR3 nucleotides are TGCGCCAGCAGCCAGGCTGGAGGGGCGGGGGAACAAGAGACCCAGTACTTC.

The CDR3 region has the DNA TGTGCCAGCAGCCGAGGCTACCAGGGGGCCCAAGAGACCCAGTACTTC. Amino acids: CASSRGYQGAQETQYF. This rearrangement joins TRBV7-9 to TRBJ2-5; the match to TRBD1 covers 8 bases. The CDR3 is made up of 16 amino acids. CDR1 and CDR2 from the germline V gene are SEHNR and FQNEAQ (reference sequence). The V and J ends lost 5 bases and 1 base, in that order; junction bases with no gene match: 9. Combining the CDR3 with reference TRBV7-9 and TRBJ2-5 gives the whole variable domain DTGVSQNPRHKITKRGQNVTFRCDPISEHNRLYWYRQTLGQGPEFLTYFQNEAQLEKSRLLSDRFSAERPKGSFSTLEIQRTEQGDSAMYLCASSRGYQGAQETQYFGPGTRLLVL.

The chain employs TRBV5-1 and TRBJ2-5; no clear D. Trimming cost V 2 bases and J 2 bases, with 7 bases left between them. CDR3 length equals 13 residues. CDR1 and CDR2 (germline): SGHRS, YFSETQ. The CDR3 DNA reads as TGCGCCAGCAGCTTACCCGCGCAAGAGACCCAGTACTTC. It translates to CASSLPAQETQYF.

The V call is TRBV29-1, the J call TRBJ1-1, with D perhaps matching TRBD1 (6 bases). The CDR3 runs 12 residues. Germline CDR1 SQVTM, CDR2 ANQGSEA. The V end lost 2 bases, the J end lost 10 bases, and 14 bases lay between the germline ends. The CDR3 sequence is CSVERGKSGAFF. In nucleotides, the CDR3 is TGCAGCGTTGAAAGGGGGAAGAGTGGAGCTTTCTTT.

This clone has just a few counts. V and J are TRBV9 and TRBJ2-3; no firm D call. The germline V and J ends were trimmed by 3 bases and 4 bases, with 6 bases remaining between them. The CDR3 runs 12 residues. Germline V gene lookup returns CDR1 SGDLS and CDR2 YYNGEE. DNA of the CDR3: TGTGCCAGCAGCGCCATTTCAGATACGCAGTATTTT. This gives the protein CASSAISDTQYF.

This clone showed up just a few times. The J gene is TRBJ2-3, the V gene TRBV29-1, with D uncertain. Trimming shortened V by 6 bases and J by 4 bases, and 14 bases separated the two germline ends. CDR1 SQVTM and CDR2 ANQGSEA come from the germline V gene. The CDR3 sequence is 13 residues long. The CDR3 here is CSVSLLEADTQYF. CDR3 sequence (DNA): TGCAGCGTCTCCCTCCTCGAGGCAGATACGCAGTATTTT.

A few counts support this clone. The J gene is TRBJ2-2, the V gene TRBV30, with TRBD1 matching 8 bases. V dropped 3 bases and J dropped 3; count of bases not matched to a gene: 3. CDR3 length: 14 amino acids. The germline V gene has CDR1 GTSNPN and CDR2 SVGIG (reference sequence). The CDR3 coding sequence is TGTGCCTGGAGACAGGACAGGGACACCGGGGAGCTGTTTTTT. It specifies CAWRQDRDTGELFF. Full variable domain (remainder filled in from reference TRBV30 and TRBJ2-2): SQTIHQWPATLVQPVGSPLSLECTVEGTSNPNLYWYRQAAGRGLQLLFYSVGIGQISSEVPQNLSASRPQDRQFILSSKKLLLSDSGFYLCAWRQDRDTGELFFGEGSRLTVL.

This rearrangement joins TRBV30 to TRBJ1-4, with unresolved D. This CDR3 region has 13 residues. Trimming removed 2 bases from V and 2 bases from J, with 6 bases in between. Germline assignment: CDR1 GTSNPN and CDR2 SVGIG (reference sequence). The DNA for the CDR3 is TGTGCCTGGAGTTTGCGGACTAATGAAAAACTGTTTTTT. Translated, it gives CAWSLRTNEKLFF. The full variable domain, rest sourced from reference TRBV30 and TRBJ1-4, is SQTIHQWPATLVQPVGSPLSLECTVEGTSNPNLYWYRQAAGRGLQLLFYSVGIGQISSEVPQNLSASRPQDRQFILSSKKLLLSDSGFYLCAWSLRTNEKLFFGSGTQLSVL.

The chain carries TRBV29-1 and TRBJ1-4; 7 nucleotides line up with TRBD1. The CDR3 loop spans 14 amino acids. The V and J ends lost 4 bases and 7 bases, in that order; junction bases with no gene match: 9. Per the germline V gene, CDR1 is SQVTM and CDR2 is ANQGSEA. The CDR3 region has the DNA TGCAGCGTTGGACCGGGACAGACGCGTGAAAAACTGTTTTTT. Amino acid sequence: CSVGPGQTREKLFF.

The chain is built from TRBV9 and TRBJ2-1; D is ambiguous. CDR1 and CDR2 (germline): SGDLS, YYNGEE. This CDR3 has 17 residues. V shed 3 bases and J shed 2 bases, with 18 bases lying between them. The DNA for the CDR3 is TGTGCCAGCAGCGCATACACCGACACCATCGCCTACAATGAGCAGTTCTTC. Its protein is CASSAYTDTIAYNEQFF.

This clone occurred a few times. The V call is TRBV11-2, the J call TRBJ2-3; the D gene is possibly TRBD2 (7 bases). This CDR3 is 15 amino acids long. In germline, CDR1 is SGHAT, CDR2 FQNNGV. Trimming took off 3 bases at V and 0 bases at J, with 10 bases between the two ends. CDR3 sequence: CASSLAGASTDTQYF. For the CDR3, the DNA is TGTGCCAGCAGCTTGGCGGGGGCTAGCACAGATACGCAGTATTTT.

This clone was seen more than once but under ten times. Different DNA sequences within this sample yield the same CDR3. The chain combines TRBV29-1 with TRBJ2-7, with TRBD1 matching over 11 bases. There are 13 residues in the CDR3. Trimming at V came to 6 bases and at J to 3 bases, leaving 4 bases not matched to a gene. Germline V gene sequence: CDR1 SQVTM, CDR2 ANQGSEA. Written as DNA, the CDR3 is TGCAGCGTGACCGGGACAGGGGGCTACGAGCAGTACTTC. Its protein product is CSVTGTGGYEQYF.

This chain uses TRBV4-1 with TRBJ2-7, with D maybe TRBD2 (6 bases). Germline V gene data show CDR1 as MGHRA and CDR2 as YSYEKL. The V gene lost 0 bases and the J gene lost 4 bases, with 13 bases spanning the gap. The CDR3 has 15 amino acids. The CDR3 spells CASSQDSSGLYEQYF. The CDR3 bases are TGCGCCAGCAGCCAAGATTCGAGCGGACTATACGAGCAGTACTTC.

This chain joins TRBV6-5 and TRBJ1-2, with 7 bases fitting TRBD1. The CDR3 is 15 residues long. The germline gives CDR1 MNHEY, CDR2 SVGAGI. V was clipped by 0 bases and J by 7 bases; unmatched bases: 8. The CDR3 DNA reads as TGTGCCAGCAGTTACTCCAGACAGGGAGGAGGTGGCTACACCTTC. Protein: CASSYSRQGGGGYTF.